This TCR beta chain was recovered during a study of Ad26.COV2.S vaccination and SARS-CoV-2 variants. Study-wide results and limits: Researchers reported similar non-spike TCR breadth in vaccine and placebo recipients.

The protocol was immunoSEQ multiplex PCR, while the TCRdb copy is restricted to in-frame clones and leaves out a portion. The data contain about 350,000 clones, 88% of them singletons. Treatment in this sample: roughly 19 received Ad26.COV2.S at low or high dose, single or two shots; about 5 received placebo; per-sample allocation not given. Sampling was performed 63 days after the first vaccine or placebo injection. This person who donated was an adult of 18-55 years in Boston. Germline V gene data show CDR1 as LNHDA and CDR2 as SQIVND (reference sequence). CDR3 length equals 15 residues. Trimming removed 3 bases at V and 0 bases at J, with 10 bases between. A remark on this clone: Antigen specificity is unknown.

This chain joins TRBV19 and TRBJ2-3; D gene unclear. The TCR originated in a person aged 18-65 years who received the Ad26.COV2.S COVID-19 vaccine or a placebo. Sequenced here: peripheral blood, sampled in a trial of Ad26.COV2.S vaccine versus placebo. The CDR3 protein is CASSIVLISTDTQYF. CDR3 nucleotides: TGTGCCAGTAGTATCGTCCTAATAAGCACAGATACGCAGTATTTT.